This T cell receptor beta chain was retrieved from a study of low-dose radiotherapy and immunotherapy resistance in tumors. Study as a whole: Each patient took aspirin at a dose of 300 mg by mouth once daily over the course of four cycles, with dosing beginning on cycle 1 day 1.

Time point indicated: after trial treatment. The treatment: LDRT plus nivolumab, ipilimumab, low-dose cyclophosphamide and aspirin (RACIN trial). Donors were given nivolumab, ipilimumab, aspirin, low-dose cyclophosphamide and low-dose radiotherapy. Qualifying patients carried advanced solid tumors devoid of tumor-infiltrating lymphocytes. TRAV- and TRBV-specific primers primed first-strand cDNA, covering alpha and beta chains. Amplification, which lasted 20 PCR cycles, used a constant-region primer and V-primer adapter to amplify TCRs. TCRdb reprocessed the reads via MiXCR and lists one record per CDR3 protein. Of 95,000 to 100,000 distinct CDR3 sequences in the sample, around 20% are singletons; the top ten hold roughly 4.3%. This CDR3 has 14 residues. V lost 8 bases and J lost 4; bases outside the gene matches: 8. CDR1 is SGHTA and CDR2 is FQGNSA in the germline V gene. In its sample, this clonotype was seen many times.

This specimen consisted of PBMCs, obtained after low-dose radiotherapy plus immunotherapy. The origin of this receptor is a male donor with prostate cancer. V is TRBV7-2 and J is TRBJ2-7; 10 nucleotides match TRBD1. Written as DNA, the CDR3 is TGTGCCAGCTCCCGACAGGGGGCTGGGTACGAGCAGTACTTC. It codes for CASSRQGAGYEQYF. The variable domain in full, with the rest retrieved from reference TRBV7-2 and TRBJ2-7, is GAGVSQSPSNKVTEKGKDVELRCDPISGHTALYWYRQSLGQGLEFLIYFQGNSAPDKSGLPSDRFSAERTGGSVSTLTIQRTQQEDSAVYLCASSRQGAGYEQYFGPGTRLTVT.